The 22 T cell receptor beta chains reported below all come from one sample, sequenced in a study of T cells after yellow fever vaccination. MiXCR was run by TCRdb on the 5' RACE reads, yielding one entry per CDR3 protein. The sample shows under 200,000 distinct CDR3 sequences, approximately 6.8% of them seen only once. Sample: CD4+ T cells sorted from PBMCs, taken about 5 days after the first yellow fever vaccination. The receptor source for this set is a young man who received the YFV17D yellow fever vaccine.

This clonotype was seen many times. CDR3 bases: TGCAGTGCTAGAGTTGAAGACCTTAGCTATGGCTACACCTTC. The encoded protein is CSARVEDLSYGYTF. J is TRBJ1-2 and V is TRBV20-1; D call uncertain. The CDR3 has 14 residues. Trimming removed 1 base at V and 4 bases at J, with 13 bases between. Germline V gives CDR1 DFQATT, CDR2 SNEGSKA (reference sequence).

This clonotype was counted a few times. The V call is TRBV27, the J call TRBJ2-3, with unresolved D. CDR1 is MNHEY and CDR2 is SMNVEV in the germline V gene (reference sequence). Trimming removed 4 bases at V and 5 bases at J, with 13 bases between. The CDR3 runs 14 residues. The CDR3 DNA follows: TGTGCCAGCAGTTCCCTCCCCTATTTAGATACGCAGTATTTT. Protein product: CASSSLPYLDTQYF.

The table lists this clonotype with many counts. The CDR3 region is CASSLSPQGDEQFF. In DNA form, the CDR3 reads TGTGCCAGCAGCTTAAGCCCGCAGGGGGATGAGCAGTTCTTC. This rearrangement joins TRBV11-2 to TRBJ2-1; TRBD1 agrees at 7 bases. With V trimmed by 2 bases and J by 8 bases, 6 bases remained unmatched. Germline lookup yields CDR1 SGHAT and CDR2 FQNNGV. The CDR3 runs 14 residues.

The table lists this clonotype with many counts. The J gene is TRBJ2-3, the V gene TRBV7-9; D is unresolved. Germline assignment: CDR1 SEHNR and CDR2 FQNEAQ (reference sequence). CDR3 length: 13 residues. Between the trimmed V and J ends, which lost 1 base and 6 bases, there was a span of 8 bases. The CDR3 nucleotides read TGTGCCAGCAGCTTAGGATCCGCGGATACGCAGTATTTT. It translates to CASSLGSADTQYF.

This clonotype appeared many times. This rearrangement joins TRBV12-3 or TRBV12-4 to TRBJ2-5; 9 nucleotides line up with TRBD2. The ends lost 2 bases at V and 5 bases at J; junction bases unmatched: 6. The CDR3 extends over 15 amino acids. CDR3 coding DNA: TGTGCCAGCAGTTTAATACCAGCGGGGGGTGAGACCCAGTACTTC. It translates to CASSLIPAGGETQYF.

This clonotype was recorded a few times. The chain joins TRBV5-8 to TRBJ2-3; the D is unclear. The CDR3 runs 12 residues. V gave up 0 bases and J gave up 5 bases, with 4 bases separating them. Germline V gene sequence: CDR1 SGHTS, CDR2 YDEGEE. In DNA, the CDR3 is TGTGCCAGCAGCTTGGACCAAGATACGCAGTATTTT. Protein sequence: CASSLDQDTQYF.

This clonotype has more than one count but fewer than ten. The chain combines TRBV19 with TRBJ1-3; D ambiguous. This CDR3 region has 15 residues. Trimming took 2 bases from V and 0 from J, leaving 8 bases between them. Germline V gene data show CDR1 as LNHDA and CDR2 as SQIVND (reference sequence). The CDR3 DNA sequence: TGTGCCAGTAGTATACGTGATTTCTCTGGAAACACCATATATTTT. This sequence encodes CASSIRDFSGNTIYF.

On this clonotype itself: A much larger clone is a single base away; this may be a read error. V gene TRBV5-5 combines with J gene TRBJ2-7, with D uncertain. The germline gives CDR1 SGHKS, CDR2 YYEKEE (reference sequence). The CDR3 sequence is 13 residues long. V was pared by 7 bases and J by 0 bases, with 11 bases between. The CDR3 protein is CASCVVSSYEQYV. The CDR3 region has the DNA TGTGCCAGCTGCGTAGTGAGCTCCTACGAGCAGTACGTC.

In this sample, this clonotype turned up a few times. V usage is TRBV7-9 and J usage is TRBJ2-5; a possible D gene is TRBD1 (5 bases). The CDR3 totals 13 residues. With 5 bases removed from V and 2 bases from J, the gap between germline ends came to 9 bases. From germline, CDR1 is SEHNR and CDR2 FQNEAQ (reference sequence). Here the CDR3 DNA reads TGTGCCAGCAGCCAAGGGGTTCAAGAGACCCAGTACTTC. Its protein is CASSQGVQETQYF.

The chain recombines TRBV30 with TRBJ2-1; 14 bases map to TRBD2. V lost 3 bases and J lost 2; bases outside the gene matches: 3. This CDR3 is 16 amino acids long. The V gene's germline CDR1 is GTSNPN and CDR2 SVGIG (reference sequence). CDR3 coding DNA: TGTGCCTGGAGGAGACTAGCGGGGGGGCCCTACAATGAGCAGTTCTTC. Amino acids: CAWRRLAGGPYNEQFF.

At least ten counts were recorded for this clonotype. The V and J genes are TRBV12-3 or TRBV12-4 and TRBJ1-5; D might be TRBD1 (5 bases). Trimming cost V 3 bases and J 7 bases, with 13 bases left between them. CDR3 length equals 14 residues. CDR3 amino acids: CASSFGGVGQPQHF. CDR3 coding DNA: TGTGCCAGCAGTTTCGGGGGGGTAGGCCAGCCCCAGCATTTT.

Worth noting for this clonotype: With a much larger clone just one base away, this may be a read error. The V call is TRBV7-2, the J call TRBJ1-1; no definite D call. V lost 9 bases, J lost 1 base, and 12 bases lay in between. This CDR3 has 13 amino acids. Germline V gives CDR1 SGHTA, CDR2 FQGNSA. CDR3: CASDQVANTEAFF. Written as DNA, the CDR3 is TGTGCCAGTGATCAGGTGGCGAACACTGAAGCTTTCTTT.

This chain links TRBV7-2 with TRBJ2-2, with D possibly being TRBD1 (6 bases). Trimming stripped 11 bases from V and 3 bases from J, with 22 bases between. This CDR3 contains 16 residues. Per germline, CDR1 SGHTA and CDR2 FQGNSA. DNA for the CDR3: TGTGCCTCCAGCAGCTGGCAGGGGCGATACACCGGGGAGCTGTTTTTT. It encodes CASSSWQGRYTGELFF.

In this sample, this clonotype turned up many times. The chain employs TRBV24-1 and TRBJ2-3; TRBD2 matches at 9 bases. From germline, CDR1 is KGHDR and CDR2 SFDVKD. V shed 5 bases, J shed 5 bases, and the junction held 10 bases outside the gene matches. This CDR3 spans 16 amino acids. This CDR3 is CATSGGGAGGIDTQYF. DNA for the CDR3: TGTGCCACCAGTGGAGGCGGCGCGGGGGGGATAGATACGCAGTATTTT.

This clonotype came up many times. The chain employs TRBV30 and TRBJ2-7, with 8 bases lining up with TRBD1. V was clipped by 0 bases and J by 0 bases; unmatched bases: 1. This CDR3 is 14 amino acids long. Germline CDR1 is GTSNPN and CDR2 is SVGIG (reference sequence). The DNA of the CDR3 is TGTGCCTGGAGTGTCGGACAGGGCTCCTACGAGCAGTACTTC. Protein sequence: CAWSVGQGSYEQYF.

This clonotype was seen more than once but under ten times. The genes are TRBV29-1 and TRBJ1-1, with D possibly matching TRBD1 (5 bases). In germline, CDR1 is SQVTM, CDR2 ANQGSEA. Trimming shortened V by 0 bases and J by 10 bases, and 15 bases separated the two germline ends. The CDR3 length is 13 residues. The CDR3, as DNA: TGCAGCGTTGAAGACAACTTAGGGGATGTAGCTTTCTTT. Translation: CSVEDNLGDVAFF.

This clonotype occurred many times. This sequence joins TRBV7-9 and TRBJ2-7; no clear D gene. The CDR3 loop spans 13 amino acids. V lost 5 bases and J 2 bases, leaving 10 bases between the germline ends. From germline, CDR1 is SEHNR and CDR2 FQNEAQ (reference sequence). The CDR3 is CASSPSSPYEQYF. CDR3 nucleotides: TGTGCCAGCAGCCCCTCATCCCCCTACGAGCAGTACTTC.

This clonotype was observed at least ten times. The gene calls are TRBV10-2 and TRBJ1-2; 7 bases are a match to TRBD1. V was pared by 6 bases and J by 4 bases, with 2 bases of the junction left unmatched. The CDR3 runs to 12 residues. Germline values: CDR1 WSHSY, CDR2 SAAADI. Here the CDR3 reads CASRDRFYGYTF. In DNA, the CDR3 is TGCGCCAGCAGGGACAGGTTCTATGGCTACACCTTC.

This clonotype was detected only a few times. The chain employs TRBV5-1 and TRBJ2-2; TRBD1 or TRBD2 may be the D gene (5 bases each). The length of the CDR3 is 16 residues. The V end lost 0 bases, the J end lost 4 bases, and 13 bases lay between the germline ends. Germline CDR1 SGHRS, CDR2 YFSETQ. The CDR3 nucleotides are TGCGCCAGCAGCTTGGTGGTCGGGGCCGGCACCGGGGAGCTGTTTTTT. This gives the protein CASSLVVGAGTGELFF.

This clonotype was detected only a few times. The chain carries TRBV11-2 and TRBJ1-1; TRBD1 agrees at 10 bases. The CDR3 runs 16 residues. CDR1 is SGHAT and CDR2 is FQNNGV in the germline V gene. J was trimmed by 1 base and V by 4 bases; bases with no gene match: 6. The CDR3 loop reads CASSWGGTGANTEAFF. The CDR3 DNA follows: TGTGCCAGCAGCTGGGGGGGGACAGGGGCGAACACTGAAGCTTTCTTT.

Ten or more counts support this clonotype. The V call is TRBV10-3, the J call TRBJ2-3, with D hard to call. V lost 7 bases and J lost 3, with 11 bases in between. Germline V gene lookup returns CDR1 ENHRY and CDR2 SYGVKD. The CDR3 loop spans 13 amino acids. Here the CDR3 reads CAITLDLTDTQYF. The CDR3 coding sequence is TGTGCCATCACCCTGGACCTTACAGATACGCAGTATTTT.

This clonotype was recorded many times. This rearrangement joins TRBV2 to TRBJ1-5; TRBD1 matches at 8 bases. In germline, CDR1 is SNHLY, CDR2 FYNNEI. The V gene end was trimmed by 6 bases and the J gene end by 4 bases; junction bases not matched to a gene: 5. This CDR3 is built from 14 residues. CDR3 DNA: TGTGCCAGCAGCGGGACAGGATGGAATCAGCCCCAGCATTTT. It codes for CASSGTGWNQPQHF.